These 21 T cell receptor beta chains were sequenced from one sample in a study of beta chain features in type 1 diabetes (dated by TCRdb to the late 2010s). The antigens for these receptors are not known. To prepare the library, the immunoSEQ multiplex PCR assay was applied. All of the isolated RNA was reverse transcribed with the High Capacity cDNA Reverse Transcription Kit, so expressed TCRB transcripts were sequenced. TCRdb retrieved this table from immuneACCESS and kept in-frame rearrangements only. Not all clones are present; in checked studies, unresolved V genes account for under half, and no reason is known for the remainder. This sample lists 100,000 to 150,000 clones; around 8.8% were detected once. Clones ranked in the top ten supply 0.75% of the sample. Summary of the overall study and its limitations: Type 1 diabetes patients showed a moderate but significant shortening of TCRB CDR3 length in all four CD4+ subsets.

The specimen sequenced was central memory CD4+ T cells from blood. These receptors all stem from a man aged 30 to 39 with type 1 diabetes.

The CDR3 region has the DNA TGTGCCAGCAGCCTCCGACAACTCTCCTACGAGCAGTACTTC. Protein product: CASSLRQLSYEQYF. The chain carries TRBV7-6 and TRBJ2-7; unclear D gene. Deletions cut 5 bases from V and 0 bases from J, with 11 bases between. CDR3 length equals 14 residues. The germline gives CDR1 SGHVS, CDR2 FNYEAQ.

This clone came up a few times. The chain employs TRBV5-4 and TRBJ1-1, with TRBD1 identical over 7 bases. The CDR3 contains 14 residues. Germline CDR1 and CDR2: SGHNT and YYREEE (reference sequence). With 4 bases clipped from V and 1 base from J, the junction kept 4 bases outside the gene matches. CDR3 in DNA: TGTGCCAGCAGCCTGGACAGGACGAACACTGAAGCTTTCTTT. Its protein is CASSLDRTNTEAFF.

This clone was counted a few times. The chain is built from TRBV7-2 and TRBJ1-3, with D possibly TRBD1 on 5 matching bases. V was cut by 7 bases and J by 1 base, with 11 bases left in between. The CDR3 length is 14 residues. Germline loops: CDR1 SGHTA, CDR2 FQGNSA. The CDR3 nucleotides are TGTGCCAGCAAGGACGCAGGGTCTGGAAACACCATATATTTT. Translating gives CASKDAGSGNTIYF.

CDR3 amino acids: CASRDRGNSPLHF. CDR3 nucleotides: TGTGCCAGCAGGGACAGGGGAAATTCACCCCTCCACTTT. V gene TRBV7-2 combines with J gene TRBJ1-6; TRBD1 matches at 9 bases. With 6 bases clipped from V and 7 bases from J, the junction kept 1 base outside the gene matches. Germline-derived CDR1 and CDR2 are SGHTA and FQGNSA. The CDR3 runs 13 residues.

There are a few counts of this clone. V usage is TRBV4-3 and J usage is TRBJ2-3; 8 positions agree with TRBD2. CDR1 and CDR2 (germline): LGHNA, YSLEER. J was trimmed by 1 base and V by 4 bases; bases with no gene match: 13. The CDR3 spans 18 residues. This chain's CDR3 is CASSPLAGGGMGTDTQYF. The CDR3 DNA sequence: TGCGCCAGCAGCCCCCTCGCGGGGGGCGGGATGGGCACAGATACGCAGTATTTT.

This clone showed up just a few times. The chain carries TRBV7-2 and TRBJ1-1; 7 bases align to TRBD1. V gave up 3 bases and J gave up 1 base; unmatched junction bases: 5. Germline assignment: CDR1 SGHTA and CDR2 FQGNSA. The CDR3 sequence is 15 residues long. CDR3 amino acids: CASSLTTGWNTEAFF. In DNA form, the CDR3 reads TGTGCCAGCAGCTTGACGACAGGGTGGAACACTGAAGCTTTCTTT. Based on the CDR3 plus reference TRBV7-2 and TRBJ1-1, the full variable domain is GAGVSQSPSNKVTEKGKDVELRCDPISGHTALYWYRQSLGQGLEFLIYFQGNSAPDKSGLPSDRFSAERTGGSVSTLTIQRTQQEDSAVYLCASSLTTGWNTEAFFGQGTRLTVV.

The chain carries TRBV18 and TRBJ1-2, with D maybe TRBD1 (6 bases). The CDR3 is 15 amino acids. CDR1 and CDR2 from the germline V gene are KGHSH and LQKENI. The V end lost 6 bases, the J end lost 5 bases, and 19 bases lay between the germline ends. The CDR3, as DNA: TGTGCCAGCTCGGCATCGGGAGGAACAGGGTATGGCTACACCTTC. Translation gives CASSASGGTGYGYTF.

Only a few counts were recorded for this clone. This chain's CDR3 is CASSPSGQGNIQYF. CDR3 in DNA: TGTGCCAGCTCACCATCGGGACAGGGGAACATTCAGTACTTC. The V call is TRBV18, the J call TRBJ2-4, with 10 bases that match TRBD1. The CDR3 is 14 amino acids. Germline values: CDR1 KGHSH, CDR2 LQKENI. V lost 2 bases to trimming and J lost 7 bases; unmatched junction nucleotides: 2.

This clone was detected only a few times. The V and J genes are TRBV5-1 and TRBJ1-2; 9 positions agree with TRBD1. There are 12 residues in the CDR3. Per the germline V gene, CDR1 is SGHRS and CDR2 is YFSETQ. Unmatched junction bases numbered 3, after V lost 4 bases and J lost 8 bases. The CDR3 is CASSKGQGGYTF. CDR3 coding DNA: TGCGCCAGCAGCAAGGGACAGGGAGGCTACACCTTC.

The chain is built from TRBV6-5 and TRBJ2-7, with a weak D call TRBD1 (6 bases). Trimming shortened V by 7 bases and J by 2 bases, and 12 bases separated the two germline ends. This CDR3 is built from 13 residues. Germline lookup yields CDR1 MNHEY and CDR2 SVGAGI. Here the CDR3 DNA reads TGTGCCAGCACCTCGGGACAAACCTACGAGCAGTACTTC. Translated, it gives CASTSGQTYEQYF.

There are a few counts of this clone. The chain is built from TRBV10-3 and TRBJ2-3; 10 bases map to TRBD2. Germline V lookup: CDR1 ENHRY, CDR2 SYGVKD. The V and J ends lost 6 bases and 7 bases, in that order; junction bases with no gene match: 7. The CDR3 spans 14 residues. The CDR3 is CAIRQGLASYTQYF. CDR3 in DNA: TGTGCCATCAGACAGGGACTAGCGAGCTATACGCAGTATTTT.

The rearrangement joins TRBV7-2 to TRBJ1-5, with D possibly being TRBD1 (5 bases). Trimming pared 5 bases from V and 3 bases from J, leaving 8 bases between. The CDR3 is made up of 13 amino acids. The V gene's germline CDR1 is SGHTA and CDR2 FQGNSA. The CDR3 loop reads CASSTQDNQPQHF. The CDR3 region has the DNA TGTGCCAGCAGCACACAGGACAATCAGCCCCAGCATTTT.

J is TRBJ2-1 and V is TRBV5-4; TRBD1 matches at 9 bases. CDR1 and CDR2 from the germline V gene are SGHNT and YYREEE (reference sequence). The ends lost 0 bases at V and 4 bases at J; junction bases unmatched: 5. This CDR3 is 16 amino acids long. The DNA for the CDR3 is TGTGCCAGCAGCTTGGGGGCGGGACAGGGATACAATGAGCAGTTCTTC. It specifies CASSLGAGQGYNEQFF.

This clone was seen a handful of times. V gene TRBV6-4 combines with J gene TRBJ2-2; tentatively, D is TRBD1 (6 bases). Trimming cost V 9 bases and J 3 bases, with 14 bases left between them. CDR3 length equals 14 residues. Germline V gene data show CDR1 as MRHNA and CDR2 as SNTAGT. CDR3 bases: TGTGCCAGACCCCCGGGACACTACACCGGGGAGCTGTTTTTT. Translated: CARPPGHYTGELFF.

The chain is built from TRBV9 and TRBJ1-2; 7 nucleotides line up with TRBD1. CDR3 size: 15 residues. CDR1 and CDR2 (germline): SGDLS, YYNGEE. With V trimmed by 6 bases and J by 10 bases, 18 bases remained unmatched. The CDR3 DNA sequence: TGTGCCAGCAACCGACCTCCGGACAGGACCTCGAACTACACCTTC. It yields the protein CASNRPPDRTSNYTF.

Details on this clone: Other DNA variants within this sample encode the same CDR3. The rearrangement links TRBV5-1 to TRBJ2-6; no reliable D call. V lost 5 bases, J lost 0 bases, and 3 bases lay in between. CDR1 is SGHRS and CDR2 is YFSETQ in the germline V gene. The CDR3 totals 13 residues. The CDR3, as DNA: TGCGCCAGCAGGAGCTCTGGGGCCAACGTCCTGACTTTC. Its protein product is CASRSSGANVLTF.

This clone was seen more than once but under ten times. The chain is built from TRBV11-2 and TRBJ2-7; weak D call: TRBD2 (6 bases). V was trimmed by 7 bases and J by 1 base, leaving 14 bases between them. Germline lookup yields CDR1 SGHAT and CDR2 FQNNGV. The CDR3 loop spans 14 amino acids. Here the CDR3 reads CASTSSGLSYEQYF. CDR3 DNA sequence: TGTGCCAGCACCTCCTCGGGACTTTCCTACGAGCAGTACTTC.

The chain is built from TRBV6-5 and TRBJ1-2; TRBD1 agrees at 9 bases. With 6 bases clipped from V and 6 bases from J, the junction kept 8 bases outside the gene matches. CDR1 is MNHEY, CDR2 SVGAGI, per germline. This CDR3 contains 14 residues. The CDR3 sequence: CASRTGTGLHGYTF. The CDR3 coding sequence is TGTGCCAGCAGGACCGGGACAGGGCTGCATGGCTACACCTTC.

There are a few counts of this clone. The chain recombines TRBV9 with TRBJ2-1; D unresolved. Germline V gene sequence: CDR1 SGDLS, CDR2 YYNGEE. The CDR3 is 16 amino acids. Trimming left V 1 base short and J 2 bases short, with 13 bases between. The CDR3 here is CASSVRERSPYNEQFF. CDR3 sequence (DNA): TGTGCCAGCAGCGTACGAGAGCGATCCCCCTACAATGAGCAGTTCTTC.

This clone was found a few times. V gene TRBV7-2 combines with J gene TRBJ2-1, with D perhaps matching TRBD2 (6 bases). Germline assignment: CDR1 SGHTA and CDR2 FQGNSA. The CDR3 is made up of 17 amino acids. V gave up 5 bases and J gave up 0 bases, with 17 bases separating them. The CDR3 reads CASSPMPAGSSYNEQFF. The CDR3 nucleotides are TGTGCCAGCAGCCCCATGCCAGCGGGTAGCTCCTACAATGAGCAGTTCTTC.

The J gene is TRBJ1-2, the V gene TRBV5-6; D call uncertain. The germline V and J ends were trimmed by 1 base and 4 bases, with 11 bases remaining between them. Germline loops: CDR1 SGHDT, CDR2 YYEEEE. The CDR3 totals 14 residues. CDR3 protein: CASSLRGSAYGYTF. The CDR3 nucleotides are TGTGCCAGCAGCTTGAGAGGGTCTGCCTATGGCTACACCTTC.